The clone carrying this T cell receptor beta chain appeared a few times. This record comes from a study of Graves' ophthalmopathy and Graves' hyperthyroidism. Germline assignment: CDR1 MNHNS and CDR2 SASEGT. The CDR3 runs 17 residues. The V end was cut by 6 bases, the J end by 0 bases, with 15 bases between. Using RNA transcripts, the TCR beta CDR3 regions were amplified. HTBI primers were employed in first-round RT-PCR, then a second-round multiplex PCR followed. From the multiplex PCR reads, TCRdb called clonotypes with MiXCR, one entry per CDR3 protein. The profile shows about 420,000 distinct CDR3 sequences, more than 20% of them singletons.

The chain links TRBV6-1 to TRBJ2-6; D is perhaps TRBD2 (6 bases). Sequencing input: peripheral blood. This clonotype originated in a woman aged 18-29 years with stable Graves' hyperthyroidism. The CDR3 DNA reads as TGTGCCAGCAGCAGCGGGTTTCTCGGCTCTGGGGCCAACGTCCTGACTTTC. Translated, it gives CASSSGFLGSGANVLTF.